Following are 7 T cell receptor beta chains from one sample sequenced in a study of circulating tumor DNA in untreated peripheral T-cell lymphoma. Some clones are missing from TCRdb's copy, which holds only in-frame ones; the method was immunoSEQ multiplex PCR. This table holds about 1,800 clones, 70% to 90% found once. Sequenced: tumor tissue. Every receptor here comes from a human donor with peripheral T-cell lymphoma.

The chain employs TRBV6-8 and TRBJ1-2, with D uncertain. Germline V gene lookup returns CDR1 MNHGY and CDR2 SAAAGT. Trimming cost V 5 bases and J 4 bases, with 14 bases left between them. The CDR3 spans 14 residues. CDR3 coding DNA: TGTGCCAGCAGTGATACCAGAAGGGTCTATGGCTACACCTTC. It translates to CASSDTRRVYGYTF.

This chain connects TRBV7-2 to TRBJ2-3, with 7 nucleotides matching TRBD2. V gave up 3 bases and J gave up 3 bases; unmatched junction bases: 9. This CDR3 has 16 amino acids. The germline V gene encodes CDR1 SGHTA and CDR2 FQGNSA. The CDR3 DNA follows: TGTGCCAGCAGCTTCGTAGGAGGAGCGGGAACAGATACGCAGTATTTT. Amino acids: CASSFVGGAGTDTQYF. Full variable domain (outside the CDR3, taken from reference TRBV7-2 and TRBJ2-3): GAGVSQSPSNKVTEKGKDVELRCDPISGHTALYWYRQSLGQGLEFLIYFQGNSAPDKSGLPSDRFSAERTGGSVSTLTIQRTQQEDSAVYLCASSFVGGAGTDTQYFGPGTRLTVL.

This clone was recorded a few times. This chain connects TRBV11-3 to TRBJ1-4; TRBD1 aligns across 12 bases. Losses at the gene ends were 5 bases for V and 8 bases for J; bases not matched to a gene: 12. From germline, CDR1 is SGHNT and CDR2 YENEEA. The CDR3 length is 17 residues. DNA of the CDR3: TGTGCCAGCAGCGGAGGGACAGGGGGCGTAATTTCCGAAAAACTGTTTTTT. Its translation is CASSGGTGGVISEKLFF.

V usage is TRBV1 and J usage is TRBJ1-6. TRBV1 corresponds to a pseudogene. The CDR3 totals 15 residues. CDR3 in DNA: TGCGCCAGCAGCCAAGAGGGGGGCTATAATTCACCCCTCCACTTT. It is translated as CASSQEGGYNSPLHF.

The chain couples TRBV18 to TRBJ1-1; D not resolved. Germline V gene sequence: CDR1 KGHSH, CDR2 LQKENI. Trimming stripped 0 bases from V and 2 bases from J, with 16 bases between. The CDR3 length is 17 residues. The CDR3 bases are TGTGCCAGCTCACCACCGTACCCAACGGCTAGTAACACTGAAGCTTTCTTT. It codes for CASSPPYPTASNTEAFF.

The chain recombines TRBV29-1 with TRBJ2-2; TRBD2 agrees at 12 bases. The CDR3 loop spans 17 amino acids. V lost 4 bases, J lost 0 bases, and 6 bases stayed unmatched. Germline V gene sequence: CDR1 SQVTM, CDR2 ANQGSEA. CDR3 protein: CSVGRTSGDANTGELFF. The DNA for the CDR3 is TGCAGCGTTGGGAGGACTAGCGGGGACGCGAACACCGGGGAGCTGTTTTTT.

The chain combines TRBV6-8 with TRBJ2-7, with 7 bases matching TRBD1. The CDR3 consists of 12 residues. V shed 10 bases, J shed 5 bases, and the junction held 8 bases outside the gene matches. In germline, CDR1 is MNHGY, CDR2 SAAAGT. CDR3 in amino acids: CATEGARDEQYF. CDR3 nucleotides: TGTGCCACAGAGGGGGCGAGGGACGAGCAGTACTTC.